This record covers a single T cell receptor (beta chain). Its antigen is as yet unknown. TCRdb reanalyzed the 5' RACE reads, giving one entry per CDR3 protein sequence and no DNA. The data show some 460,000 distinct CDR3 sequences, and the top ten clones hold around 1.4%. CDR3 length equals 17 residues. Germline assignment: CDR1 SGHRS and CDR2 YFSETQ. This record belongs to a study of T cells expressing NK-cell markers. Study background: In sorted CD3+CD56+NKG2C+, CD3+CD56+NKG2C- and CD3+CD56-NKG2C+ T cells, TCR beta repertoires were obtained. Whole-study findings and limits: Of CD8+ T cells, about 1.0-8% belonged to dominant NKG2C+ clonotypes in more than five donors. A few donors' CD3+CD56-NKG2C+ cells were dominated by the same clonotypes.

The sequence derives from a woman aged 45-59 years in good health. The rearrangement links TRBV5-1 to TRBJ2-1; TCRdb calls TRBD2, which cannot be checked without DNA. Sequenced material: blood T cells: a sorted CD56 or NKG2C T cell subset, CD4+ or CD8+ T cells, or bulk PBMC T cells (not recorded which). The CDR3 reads CASSGTRLDPFYNEQFF.